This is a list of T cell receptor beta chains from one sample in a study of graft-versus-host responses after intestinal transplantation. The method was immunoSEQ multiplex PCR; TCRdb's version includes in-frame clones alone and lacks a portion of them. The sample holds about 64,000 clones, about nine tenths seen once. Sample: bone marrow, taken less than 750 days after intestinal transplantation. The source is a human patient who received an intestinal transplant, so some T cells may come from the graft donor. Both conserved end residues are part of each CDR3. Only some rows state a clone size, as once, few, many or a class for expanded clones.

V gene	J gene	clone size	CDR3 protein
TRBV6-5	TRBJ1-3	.	CASSRTVSGNTIYF
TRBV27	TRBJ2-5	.	CASSLAGMETQYF
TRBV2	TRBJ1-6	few	CASREGQGLGSPLHF
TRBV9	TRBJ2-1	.	CASSVDEDLGGVGEQFF
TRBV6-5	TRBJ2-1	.	CASSYGAVNEQFF
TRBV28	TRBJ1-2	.	CASSRQDYGYTF
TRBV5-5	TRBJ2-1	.	CASSRGGNAPYNEQFF
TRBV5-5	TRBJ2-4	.	CASSTGLARAKNIQYF
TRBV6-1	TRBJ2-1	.	CASSEAGRQFF
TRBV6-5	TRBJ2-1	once	CASSYAGIYNEQFF
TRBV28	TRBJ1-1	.	CASRIVGGTGNTEAFF
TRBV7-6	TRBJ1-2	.	CASSLQRQGAVYGYTF
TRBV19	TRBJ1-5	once	CASSIARQGIQPQHF
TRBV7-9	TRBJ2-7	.	CASSLLNGREQYF
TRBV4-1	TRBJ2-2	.	CASRSVAGGRAGELFF
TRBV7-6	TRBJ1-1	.	CASSLGSTQGEAFF
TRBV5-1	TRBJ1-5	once	CASSPVPATGGDQPQHF
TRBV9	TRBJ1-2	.	CASSVDQWGGYTF
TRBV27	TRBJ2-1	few	CASTAGAAYNEQFF
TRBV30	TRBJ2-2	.	CAWGPRTGELFF
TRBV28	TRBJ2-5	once	CASSFSGFQETQYF
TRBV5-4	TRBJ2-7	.	CASSSPGQGYEQYF
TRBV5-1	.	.	CASNPGGWGSYEQYF
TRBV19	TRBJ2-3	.	CASSIFTSGGEGNTQYF
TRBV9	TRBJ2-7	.	CASSPSGFGEQYF
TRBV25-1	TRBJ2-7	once	CASSAQLQWDPYEQYF
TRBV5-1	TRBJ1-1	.	CASSSGLRTEAFF
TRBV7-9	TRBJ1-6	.	CASSLIDGLLHF
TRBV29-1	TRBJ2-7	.	CSVDGVLGHEQYF
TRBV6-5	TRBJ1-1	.	CASRTGAGDTEAFF
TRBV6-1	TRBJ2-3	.	CASSDRLETDTQYF
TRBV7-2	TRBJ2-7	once	CASSPWDRSYEQYF
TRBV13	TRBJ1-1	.	CASSSDTNTEAFF
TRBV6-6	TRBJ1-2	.	CASSYSKLTHPIF
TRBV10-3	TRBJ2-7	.	CAISAAERDEQYF
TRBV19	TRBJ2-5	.	CASSGGAKETQYF
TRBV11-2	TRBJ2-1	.	CASSPTGSYNEQFF
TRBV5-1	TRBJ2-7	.	CASSQTGTGGSYEQYF
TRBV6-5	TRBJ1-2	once	CASSEEDSLGYTF
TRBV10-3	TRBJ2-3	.	CAISEAVAGTDTQYF
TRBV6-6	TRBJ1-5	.	CASSYSADQPQHF
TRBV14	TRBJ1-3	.	CASSPRFSGNTIYF
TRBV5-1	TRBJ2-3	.	CASSSWGQTDTQYF
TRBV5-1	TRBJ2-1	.	CASSLTGGSSYNEQFF
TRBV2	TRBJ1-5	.	CASSAQTGTDQPQHF
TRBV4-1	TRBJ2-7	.	CASSQDETANSYEQYF
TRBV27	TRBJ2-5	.	CASSPVPGRSAETQYF
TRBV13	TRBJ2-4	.	CASSWRLAGVSGNIQYF
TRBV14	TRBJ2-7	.	CASSQDWRLGVFGQYF
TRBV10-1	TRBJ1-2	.	CASSETLVKNPYGYTF